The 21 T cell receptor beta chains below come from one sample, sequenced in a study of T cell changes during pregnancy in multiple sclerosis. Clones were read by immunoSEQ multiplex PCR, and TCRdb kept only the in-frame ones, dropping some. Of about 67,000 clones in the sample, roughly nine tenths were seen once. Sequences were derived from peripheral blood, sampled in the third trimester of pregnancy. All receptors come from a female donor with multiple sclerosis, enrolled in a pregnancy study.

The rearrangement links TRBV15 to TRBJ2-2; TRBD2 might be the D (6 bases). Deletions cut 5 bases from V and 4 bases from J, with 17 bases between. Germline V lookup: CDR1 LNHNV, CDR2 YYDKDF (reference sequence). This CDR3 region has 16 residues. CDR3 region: CATSDWGAGGTGELFF. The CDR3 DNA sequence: TGTGCCACCAGCGACTGGGGCGCCGGGGGCACCGGGGAGCTGTTTTTT.

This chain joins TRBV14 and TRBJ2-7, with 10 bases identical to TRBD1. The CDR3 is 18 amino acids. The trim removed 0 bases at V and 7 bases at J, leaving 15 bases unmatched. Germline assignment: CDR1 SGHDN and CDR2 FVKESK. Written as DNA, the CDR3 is TGTGCCAGCAGCCAAGATTTTGGGTCGGGACAGGGGTCGTTGGAGCAGTACTTC. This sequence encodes CASSQDFGSGQGSLEQYF. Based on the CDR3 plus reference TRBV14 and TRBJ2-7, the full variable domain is EAGVTQFPSHSVIEKGQTVTLRCDPISGHDNLYWYRRVMGKEIKFLLHFVKESKQDESGMPNNRFLAERTGGTYSTLKVQPAELEDSGVYFCASSQDFGSGQGSLEQYFGPGTRLTVT.

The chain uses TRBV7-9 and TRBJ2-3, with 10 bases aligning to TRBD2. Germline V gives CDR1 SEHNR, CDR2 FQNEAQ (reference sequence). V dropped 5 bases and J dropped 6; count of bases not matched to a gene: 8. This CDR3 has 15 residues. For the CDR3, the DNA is TGTGCCAGCAGCCCTACTAGCGGGACGTTGGATACGCAGTATTTT. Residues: CASSPTSGTLDTQYF.

Written as DNA, the CDR3 is TGTGCCAGCAGTGAGGGACAGGGATTTAACTATGGCTACACCTTC. Protein: CASSEGQGFNYGYTF. The gene calls are TRBV2 and TRBJ1-2, with 9 bases aligning to TRBD1. Trimming removed 3 bases from V and 1 base from J; junction bases left unmatched: 3. Germline CDR1 is SNHLY and CDR2 is FYNNEI. The CDR3 covers 15 residues.

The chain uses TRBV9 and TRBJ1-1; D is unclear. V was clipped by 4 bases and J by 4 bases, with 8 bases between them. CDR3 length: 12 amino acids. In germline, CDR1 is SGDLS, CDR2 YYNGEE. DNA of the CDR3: TGTGCCAGCAGCCAAGGGAGCACTGAAGCTTTCTTT. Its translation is CASSQGSTEAFF.

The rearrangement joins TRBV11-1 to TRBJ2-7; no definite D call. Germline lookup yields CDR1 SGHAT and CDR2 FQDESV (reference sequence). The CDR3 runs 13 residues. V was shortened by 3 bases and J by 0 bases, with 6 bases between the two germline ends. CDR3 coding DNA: TGTGCCAGCAGCTTTGACTCCTCCTACGAGCAGTACTTC. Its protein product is CASSFDSSYEQYF.

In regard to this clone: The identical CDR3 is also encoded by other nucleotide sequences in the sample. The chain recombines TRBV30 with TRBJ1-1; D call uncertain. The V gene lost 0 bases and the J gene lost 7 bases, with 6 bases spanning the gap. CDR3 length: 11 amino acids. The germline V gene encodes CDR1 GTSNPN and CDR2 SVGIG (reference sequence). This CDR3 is CAWSVYSEAFF. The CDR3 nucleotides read TGTGCCTGGAGTGTATACAGTGAAGCTTTCTTT. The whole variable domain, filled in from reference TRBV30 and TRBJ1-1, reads SQTIHQWPATLVQPVGSPLSLECTVEGTSNPNLYWYRQAAGRGLQLLFYSVGIGQISSEVPQNLSASRPQDRQFILSSKKLLLSDSGFYLCAWSVYSEAFFGQGTRLTVV.

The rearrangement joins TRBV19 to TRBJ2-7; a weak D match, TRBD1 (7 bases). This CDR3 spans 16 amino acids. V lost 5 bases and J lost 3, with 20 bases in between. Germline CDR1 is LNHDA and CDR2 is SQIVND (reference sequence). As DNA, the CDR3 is TGTGCCAGTAGTCCCAGGGGGGCCAAGATGGGCTACGAGCAGTACTTC. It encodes CASSPRGAKMGYEQYF.

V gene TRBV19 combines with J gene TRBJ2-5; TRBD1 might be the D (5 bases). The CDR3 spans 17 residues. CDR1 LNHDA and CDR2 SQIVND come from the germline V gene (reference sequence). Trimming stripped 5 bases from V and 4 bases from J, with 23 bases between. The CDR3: CASSATLTAMIRETQYF. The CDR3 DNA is TGTGCCAGTAGTGCGACTTTGACAGCCATGATAAGAGAGACCCAGTACTTC.

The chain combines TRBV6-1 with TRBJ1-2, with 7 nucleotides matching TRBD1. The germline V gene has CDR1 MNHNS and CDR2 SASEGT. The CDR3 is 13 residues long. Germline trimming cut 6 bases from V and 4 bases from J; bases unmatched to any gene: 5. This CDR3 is CASRHGTAYGYTF. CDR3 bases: TGTGCCAGCAGACACGGGACAGCCTATGGCTACACCTTC.

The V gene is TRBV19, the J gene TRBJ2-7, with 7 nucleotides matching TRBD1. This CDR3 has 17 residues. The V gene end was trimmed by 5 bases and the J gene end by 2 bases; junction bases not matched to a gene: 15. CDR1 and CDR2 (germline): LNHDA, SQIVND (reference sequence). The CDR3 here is CASSFPSAGTETYEQYF. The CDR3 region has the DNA TGTGCCAGTAGTTTCCCTTCTGCCGGGACAGAGACCTACGAGCAGTACTTC.

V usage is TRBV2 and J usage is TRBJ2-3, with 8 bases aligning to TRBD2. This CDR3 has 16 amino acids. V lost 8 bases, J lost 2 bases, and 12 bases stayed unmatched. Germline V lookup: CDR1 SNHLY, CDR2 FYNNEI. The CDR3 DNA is TGTGCCAGCCGAAACACTGGCGGGAGGCCCACAGATACGCAGTATTTT. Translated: CASRNTGGRPTDTQYF.

The CDR3 DNA reads as TGTGCCAGCAGCTTAATGCAGGGCACTGGAAACACCATATATTTT. It translates to CASSLMQGTGNTIYF. The rearrangement links TRBV7-9 to TRBJ1-3; D possibly corresponds to TRBD1 (5 bases). CDR3 size: 15 residues. Germline lookup yields CDR1 SEHNR and CDR2 FQNEAQ (reference sequence). The germline V and J ends were trimmed by 2 bases and 2 bases, with 10 bases remaining between them.

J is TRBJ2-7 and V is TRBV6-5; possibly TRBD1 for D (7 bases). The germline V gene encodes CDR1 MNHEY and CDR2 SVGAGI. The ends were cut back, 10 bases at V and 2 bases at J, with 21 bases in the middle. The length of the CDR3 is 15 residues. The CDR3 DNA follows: TGTGCCATCAGAGGGGGCGGGGACGGAACCTACGAGCAGTACTTC. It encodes CAIRGGGDGTYEQYF.

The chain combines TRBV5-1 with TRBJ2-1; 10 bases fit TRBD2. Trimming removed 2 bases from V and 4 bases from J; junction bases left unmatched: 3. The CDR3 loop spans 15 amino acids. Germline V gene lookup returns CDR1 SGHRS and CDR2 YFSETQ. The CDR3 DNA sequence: TGCGCCAGCAGCTTACTAGCGGGAAATTACAATGAGCAGTTCTTC. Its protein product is CASSLLAGNYNEQFF.

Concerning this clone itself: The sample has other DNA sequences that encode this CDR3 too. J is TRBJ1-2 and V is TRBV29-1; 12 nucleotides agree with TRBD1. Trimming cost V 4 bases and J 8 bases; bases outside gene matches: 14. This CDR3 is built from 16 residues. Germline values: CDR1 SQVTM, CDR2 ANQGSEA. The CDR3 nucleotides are TGCAGCGTTGTACCTACGGCGGGACAGGGGGCGCAAGGCTACACCTTC. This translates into CSVVPTAGQGAQGYTF.

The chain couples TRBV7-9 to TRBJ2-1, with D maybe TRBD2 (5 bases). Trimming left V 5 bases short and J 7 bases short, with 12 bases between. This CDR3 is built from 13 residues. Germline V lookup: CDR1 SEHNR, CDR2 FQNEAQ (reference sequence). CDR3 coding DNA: TGTGCCAGCAGCATAAGGACTTCTAATGAGCAGTTCTTC. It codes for CASSIRTSNEQFF.

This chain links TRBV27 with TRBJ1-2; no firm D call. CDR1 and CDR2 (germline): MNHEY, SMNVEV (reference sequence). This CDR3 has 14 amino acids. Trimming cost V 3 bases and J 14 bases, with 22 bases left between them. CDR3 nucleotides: TGTGCCAGCAGTTTCCAGCAGGAGGCTTCAGTATTAACCTTC. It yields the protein CASSFQQEASVLTF.

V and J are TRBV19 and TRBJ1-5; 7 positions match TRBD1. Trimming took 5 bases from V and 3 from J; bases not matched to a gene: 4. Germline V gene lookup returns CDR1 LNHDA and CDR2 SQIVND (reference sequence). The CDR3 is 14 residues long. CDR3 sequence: CASSGTVHNQPQHF. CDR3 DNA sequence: TGTGCCAGTAGTGGGACAGTTCACAATCAGCCCCAGCATTTT.

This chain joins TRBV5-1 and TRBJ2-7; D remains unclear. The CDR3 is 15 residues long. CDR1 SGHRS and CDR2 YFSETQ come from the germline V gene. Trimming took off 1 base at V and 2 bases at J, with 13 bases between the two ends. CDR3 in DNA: TGCGCCAGCAGCTTGTCACCCGTAGCTCCCTACGAGCAGTACTTC. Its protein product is CASSLSPVAPYEQYF.

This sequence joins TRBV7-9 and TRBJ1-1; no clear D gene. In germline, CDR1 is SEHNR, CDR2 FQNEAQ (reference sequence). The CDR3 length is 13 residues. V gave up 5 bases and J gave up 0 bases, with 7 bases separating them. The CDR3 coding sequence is TGTGCCAGCAGCCCCAACTTGAACACTGAAGCTTTCTTT. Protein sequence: CASSPNLNTEAFF. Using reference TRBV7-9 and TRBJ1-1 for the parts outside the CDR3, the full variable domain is DTGVSQNPRHKITKRGQNVTFRCDPISEHNRLYWYRQTLGQGPEFLTYFQNEAQLEKSRLLSDRFSAERPKGSFSTLEIQRTEQGDSAMYLCASSPNLNTEAFFGQGTRLTVV.